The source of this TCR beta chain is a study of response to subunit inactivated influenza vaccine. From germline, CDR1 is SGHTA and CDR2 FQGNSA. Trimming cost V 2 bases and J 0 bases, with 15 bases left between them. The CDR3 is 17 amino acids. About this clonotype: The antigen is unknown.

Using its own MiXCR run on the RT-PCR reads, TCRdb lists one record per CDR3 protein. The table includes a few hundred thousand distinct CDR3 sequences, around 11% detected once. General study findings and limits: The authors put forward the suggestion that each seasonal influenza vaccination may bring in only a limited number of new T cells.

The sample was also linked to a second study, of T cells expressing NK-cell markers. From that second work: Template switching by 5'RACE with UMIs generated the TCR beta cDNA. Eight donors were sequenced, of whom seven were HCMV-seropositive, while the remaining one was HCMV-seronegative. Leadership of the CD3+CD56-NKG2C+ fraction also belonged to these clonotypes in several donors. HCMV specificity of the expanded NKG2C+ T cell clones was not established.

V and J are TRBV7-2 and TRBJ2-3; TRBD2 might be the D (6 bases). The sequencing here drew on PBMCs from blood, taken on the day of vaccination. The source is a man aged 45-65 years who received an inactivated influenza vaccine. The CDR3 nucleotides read TGTGCCAGCAGCTTAAGGGCCGGAGGGCTTAGCACAGATACGCAGTATTTT. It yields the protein CASSLRAGGLSTDTQYF.